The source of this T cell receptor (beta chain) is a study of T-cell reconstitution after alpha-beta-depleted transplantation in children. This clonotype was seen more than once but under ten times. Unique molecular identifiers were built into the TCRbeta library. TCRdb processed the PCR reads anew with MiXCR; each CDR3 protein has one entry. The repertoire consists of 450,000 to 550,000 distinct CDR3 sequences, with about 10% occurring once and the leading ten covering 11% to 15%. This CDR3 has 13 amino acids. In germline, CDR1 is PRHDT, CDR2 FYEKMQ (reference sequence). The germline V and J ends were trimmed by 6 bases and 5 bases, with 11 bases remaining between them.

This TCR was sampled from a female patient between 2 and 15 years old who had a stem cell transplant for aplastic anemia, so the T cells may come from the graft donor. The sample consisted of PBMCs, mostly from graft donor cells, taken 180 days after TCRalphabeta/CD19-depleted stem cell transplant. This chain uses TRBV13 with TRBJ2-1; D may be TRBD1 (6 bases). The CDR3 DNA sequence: TGTGCCAGCAGGAGACAGGAGGACAATGAGCAGTTCTTC. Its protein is CASRRQEDNEQFF.